The present entry profiles one T cell receptor (beta chain) with its context. The CDR3 is 17 amino acids. Germline V lookup: CDR1 SGHRS, CDR2 YFSETQ. The V end lost 0 bases, the J end lost 2 bases, and 12 bases lay between the germline ends. These data belong to a study of blood T cell repertoires in COVID-19. Overall study: T cells, B-cell-depleted T cells, or PBMCs provided the cDNA or gDNA that served as material.

As processed by the authors: Amplification with reference gene primers provided the estimates of nucleated cell counts. Clones were read by immunoSEQ multiplex PCR, and TCRdb kept only the in-frame ones, dropping some. The DNA gave D and trimming, while V, J and clone size come from that table. Counted here are some 100,000 clones, around three quarters occurring once; the ten biggest clones make up about 4.5%. Sequenced input: peripheral blood. The sequence was collected from a human donor in a cohort sampled during active or convalescent COVID-19. The rearrangement joins TRBV5-1 to TRBJ2-6; possibly TRBD2 for D (6 bases). The CDR3 sequence is CASSLDGGAAGANVLTF. For the CDR3, the DNA is TGCGCCAGCAGCTTGGATGGAGGGGCGGCTGGGGCCAACGTCCTGACTTTC. Together with reference TRBV5-1 and TRBJ2-6, the CDR3 gives the full variable domain: KAGVTQTPRYLIKTRGQQVTLSCSPISGHRSVSWYQQTPGQGLQFLFEYFSETQRNKGNFPGRFSGRQFSNSRSEMNVSTLELGDSALYLCASSLDGGAAGANVLTFGAGSRLTVL.